This TCR beta chain stems from a study of identical twins. MiXCR was run by TCRdb on the 5' RACE reads, yielding one entry per CDR3 protein. The table has approximately 630,000 distinct CDR3 sequences, roughly 7.2% seen once; the top ten hold 1.6%. V lost 4 bases and J lost 1, with 15 bases in between. Germline values: CDR1 SGHDN, CDR2 FVKESK. This CDR3 is 16 amino acids long. This clonotype was observed a handful of times. This sample also belongs to another study, concerning yellow fever vaccine responses in identical twins.

The specimen was PBMCs. The rearrangement uses TRBV14 and TRBJ2-3, with D unclear. The sequence derives from a woman in her late teens or twenties in good health. CDR3 region: CASSPQILRGTDTQYF. The DNA for the CDR3 is TGTGCCAGCAGCCCGCAAATCTTAAGGGGCACAGATACGCAGTATTTT.